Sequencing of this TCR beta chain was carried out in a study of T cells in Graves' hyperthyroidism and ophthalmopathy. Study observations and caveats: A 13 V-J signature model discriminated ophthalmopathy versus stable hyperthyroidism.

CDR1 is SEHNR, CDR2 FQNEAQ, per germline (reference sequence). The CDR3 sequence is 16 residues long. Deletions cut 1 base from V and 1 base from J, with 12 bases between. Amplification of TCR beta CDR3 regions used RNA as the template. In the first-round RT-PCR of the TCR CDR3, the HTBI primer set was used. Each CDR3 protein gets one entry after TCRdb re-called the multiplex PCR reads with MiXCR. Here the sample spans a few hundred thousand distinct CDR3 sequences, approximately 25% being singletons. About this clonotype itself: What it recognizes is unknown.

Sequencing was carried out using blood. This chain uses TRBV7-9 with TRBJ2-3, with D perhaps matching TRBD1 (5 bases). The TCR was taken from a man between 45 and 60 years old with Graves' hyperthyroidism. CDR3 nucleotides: TGTGCCAGCAGCTTAGGCGTTACAGGTGGCACAGATACGCAGTATTTT. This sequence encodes CASSLGVTGGTDTQYF.